A single sample gave rise to the 30 T cell receptor beta chains below, sequenced in a study of blood T cell repertoires in COVID-19. Profiling relied on immunoSEQ multiplex PCR, and the TCRdb table lists in-frame clones only, not all of them. The repertoire holds approximately 200,000 clones, with less than 85% as singletons. The sequencing input was PBMCs or T cells enriched from blood (not recorded which). Receptors originate from a man in his fifties or sixties who had recovered from COVID-19.

This clone was recorded only once. The chain has TRBV6-5 and TRBJ2-7; D is ambiguous. The V end was cut by 0 bases, the J end by 2 bases, with 8 bases between. Germline assignment: CDR1 MNHEY and CDR2 SVGAGI. CDR3 length equals 14 residues. The chain's CDR3 is CASSYSTPAYEQYF. The CDR3 nucleotides read TGTGCCAGCAGTTACTCGACACCTGCCTACGAGCAGTACTTC.

The J gene is TRBJ1-6, the V gene TRBV7-8; D not resolved. The CDR3 is 15 amino acids. The ends were cut back, 5 bases at V and 8 bases at J, with 16 bases in the middle. Per germline, CDR1 SGHVS and CDR2 FQNEAQ. DNA for the CDR3: TGTGCCAGCAGCGCCAGTCGGGGTTTTGATTCACCCCTCCACTTT. Encoded protein: CASSASRGFDSPLHF.

J is TRBJ1-5 and V is TRBV7-2; D may be TRBD1 (6 bases). The CDR3 extends over 13 amino acids. Germline loops: CDR1 SGHTA, CDR2 FQGNSA. V was clipped by 4 bases and J by 8 bases, with 12 bases between them. The CDR3 DNA reads TGTGCCAGCAGCTGGACGGGGGGCGAGCCCCAGCATTTT. Translation: CASSWTGGEPQHF.

The chain has TRBV30 and TRBJ2-1, with TRBD2 matching 8 bases. The trim removed 4 bases at V and 1 base at J, leaving 3 bases unmatched. The CDR3 loop spans 14 amino acids. The germline V gene encodes CDR1 GTSNPN and CDR2 SVGIG (reference sequence). The CDR3 DNA sequence: TGTGCCTGGAAGCGGGGGCCGTCCTACAATGAGCAGTTCTTC. This codes for CAWKRGPSYNEQFF. The full variable domain, its missing parts supplied by reference TRBV30 and TRBJ2-1, is SQTIHQWPATLVQPVGSPLSLECTVEGTSNPNLYWYRQAAGRGLQLLFYSVGIGQISSEVPQNLSASRPQDRQFILSSKKLLLSDSGFYLCAWKRGPSYNEQFFGPGTRLTVL.

The CDR3 bases are TGTGCCAGCAGTTGGACTAGCCGGTCAGATACGCAGTATTTT. Residues: CASSWTSRSDTQYF. The rearrangement joins TRBV27 to TRBJ2-3; 8 bases fit TRBD2. The CDR3 is made up of 14 amino acids. CDR1 and CDR2 from the germline V gene are MNHEY and SMNVEV (reference sequence). V shed 4 bases, J shed 4 bases, and the junction held 4 bases outside the gene matches.

The genes are TRBV11-2 and TRBJ2-1; D may be TRBD2 (6 bases). In germline, CDR1 is SGHAT, CDR2 FQNNGV. This CDR3 region has 15 residues. V was clipped by 2 bases and J by 0 bases, with 8 bases between them. In DNA form, the CDR3 reads TGTGCCAGCAGCTTACGCGGGGTCTCCTACAATGAGCAGTTCTTC. It yields the protein CASSLRGVSYNEQFF.

This chain connects TRBV3-1 (or the pseudogene TRBV3-2) to TRBJ1-2, with 8 bases aligning to TRBD1. The germline V gene encodes CDR1 LGHDT and CDR2 YNNKEL (reference sequence). V gave up 2 bases and J gave up 7 bases; unmatched junction bases: 3. The length of the CDR3 is 13 residues. CDR3: CASSQTGGGGYTF. The CDR3 nucleotides are TGTGCCAGCAGCCAAACAGGGGGGGGTGGCTACACCTTC.

The chain couples TRBV7-9 to TRBJ1-4, with a weak D call TRBD1 (5 bases). V was shortened by 5 bases and J by 6 bases, with 16 bases between the two germline ends. The CDR3 sequence is 15 residues long. CDR1 is SEHNR, CDR2 FQNEAQ, per germline (reference sequence). The CDR3 sequence is CASSRTQGVDEKLFF. The CDR3 coding sequence is TGTGCCAGCAGCCGAACCCAGGGCGTTGATGAAAAACTGTTTTTT. Together with reference TRBV7-9 and TRBJ1-4, the CDR3 gives the full variable domain: DTGVSQNPRHKITKRGQNVTFRCDPISEHNRLYWYRQTLGQGPEFLTYFQNEAQLEKSRLLSDRFSAERPKGSFSTLEIQRTEQGDSAMYLCASSRTQGVDEKLFFGSGTQLSVL.

V usage is TRBV6-5 and J usage is TRBJ1-6; D call uncertain. Trimming took off 7 bases at V and 2 bases at J, with 9 bases between the two ends. The CDR3 length is 14 residues. The V gene's germline CDR1 is MNHEY and CDR2 SVGAGI. CDR3 DNA sequence: TGTGCCAGCACTCGGGAAGCCTATAATTCACCCCTCCACTTT. It is translated as CASTREAYNSPLHF.

The chain combines TRBV9 with TRBJ1-2, with D possibly being TRBD1 (5 bases). The germline CDR1 and CDR2 sequences are SGDLS and YYNGEE. This CDR3 spans 14 amino acids. V was clipped by 2 bases and J by 4 bases, with 12 bases between them. CDR3 amino acids: CASSVTVGAYGYTF. The CDR3, as DNA: TGTGCCAGCAGCGTCACGGTTGGGGCCTATGGCTACACCTTC.

The genes are TRBV5-4 and TRBJ2-5; D not certain. V dropped 5 bases and J dropped 7 bases, with 21 bases sitting between them. The CDR3 is 15 amino acids. Germline CDR1 reads SGHNT; CDR2 reads YYREEE (reference sequence). Here the CDR3 reads CASRPRRPDFVTQYF. CDR3 in DNA: TGTGCCAGCAGACCGCGTAGGCCAGACTTCGTGACCCAGTACTTC. The variable domain in full, completed from reference TRBV5-4 and TRBJ2-5, reads ETGVTQSPTHLIKTRGQQVTLRCSSQSGHNTVSWYQQALGQGPQFIFQYYREEENGRGNFPPRFSGLQFPNYSSELNVNALELDDSALYLCASRPRRPDFVTQYFGPGTRLLVL.

The CDR3, as DNA: TGTGCCAGCAGCTCAACGGGGGGTTCGGCCTATGGCTACACCTTC. Its translation is CASSSTGGSAYGYTF. The chain uses TRBV5-6 and TRBJ1-2, with a tentative D call TRBD1 (5 bases). Trimming cost V 3 bases and J 4 bases, with 16 bases left between them. Germline V lookup: CDR1 SGHDT, CDR2 YYEEEE. This CDR3 is 15 amino acids long.

V and J are TRBV6-5 and TRBJ2-7; D possibly corresponds to TRBD1 (6 bases). Germline V gives CDR1 MNHEY, CDR2 SVGAGI. The CDR3 spans 15 residues. The V and J ends lost 2 bases and 2 bases respectively, with 13 bases between them. CDR3: CASSYTRDTTYEQYF. The CDR3 nucleotides are TGTGCCAGCAGTTACACCAGGGACACCACCTACGAGCAGTACTTC.

This rearrangement joins TRBV19 to TRBJ1-2; 8 positions agree with TRBD1. There are 18 residues in the CDR3. Germline V gene sequence: CDR1 LNHDA, CDR2 SQIVND (reference sequence). After removal of 5 bases from V and 1 base from J, the junction contained 15 bases not matched to a gene. This chain's CDR3 is CASSYSAWDRLNNYGYTF. CDR3 DNA sequence: TGTGCCAGTAGTTACTCCGCTTGGGACAGGTTGAATAACTATGGCTACACCTTC.

The CDR3 sequence: CASSGIAGVGKETQYF. For the CDR3, the DNA is TGTGCCAGTAGTGGGATAGCGGGGGTTGGCAAAGAGACCCAGTACTTC. The rearrangement joins TRBV19 to TRBJ2-5; 9 positions agree with TRBD2. Germline V lookup: CDR1 LNHDA, CDR2 SQIVND (reference sequence). The CDR3 consists of 16 residues. V dropped 5 bases and J dropped 3; count of bases not matched to a gene: 10. Full variable domain (outside the CDR3, taken from reference TRBV19 and TRBJ2-5): DGGITQSPKYLFRKEGQNVTLSCEQNLNHDAMYWYRQDPGQGLRLIYYSQIVNDFQKGDIAEGYSVSREKKESFPLTVTSAQKNPTAFYLCASSGIAGVGKETQYFGPGTRLLVL.

J is TRBJ2-2 and V is TRBV5-4, with 8 bases that match TRBD1. The CDR3 runs to 16 residues. The V gene's germline CDR1 is SGHNT and CDR2 YYREEE (reference sequence). V lost 4 bases, J lost 5 bases, and 10 bases stayed unmatched. The CDR3: CASSAHQGAGTGELFF. The CDR3 region has the DNA TGTGCCAGCAGCGCACACCAGGGGGCCGGGACCGGGGAGCTGTTTTTT.

This clone was detected only a few times. This sample also contains other DNA sequences that code for the same CDR3. The genes are TRBV3-1 (or the pseudogene TRBV3-2) and TRBJ1-3, with D perhaps matching TRBD1 (6 bases). V lost 6 bases and J 0 bases, leaving 9 bases between the germline ends. Germline V gene lookup returns CDR1 LGHDT and CDR2 YNNKEL (reference sequence). This CDR3 contains 14 residues. The CDR3 DNA reads TGTGCCAGCAGTCACAGGGCCTCTGGAAACACCATATATTTT. The encoded protein is CASSHRASGNTIYF.

This clone has a count of ten or more. The V call is TRBV5-1, the J call TRBJ2-7; 7 bases align to TRBD2. The CDR3 sequence is 17 residues long. V dropped 4 bases and J dropped 0; count of bases not matched to a gene: 13. Germline assignment: CDR1 SGHRS and CDR2 YFSETQ. The CDR3 nucleotides read TGCGCCAGCAGCCCGGGCGGTTGGGGGGGTACCTCCTACGAGCAGTACTTC. Translation gives CASSPGGWGGTSYEQYF.

This clone came up a few times. The chain has TRBV7-8 and TRBJ2-2; no reliable D call. Trimming took off 2 bases at V and 4 bases at J, with 17 bases between the two ends. From germline, CDR1 is SGHVS and CDR2 FQNEAQ. This CDR3 has 17 residues. CDR3 residues: CASSLFDSHSFTGELFF. Written as DNA, the CDR3 is TGTGCCAGCAGCTTATTTGATAGCCATTCTTTCACCGGGGAGCTGTTTTTT.

This chain links TRBV11-2 with TRBJ1-1, with D maybe TRBD1 (5 bases). The CDR3 sequence is 16 residues long. V was shortened by 2 bases and J by 4 bases, with 17 bases between the two germline ends. Looked up from germline, CDR1 is SGHAT and CDR2 is FQNNGV. The CDR3 bases are TGTGCCAGCAGCTTATCCCTGACAGTGTCGGCCACTGAAGCTTTCTTT. Translation gives CASSLSLTVSATEAFF.

The CDR3 here is CASSGGAAETQYF. CDR3 DNA: TGCGCCAGCAGCGGGGGGGCCGCTGAGACCCAGTACTTC. The chain is built from TRBV5-1 and TRBJ2-5; a possible D gene is TRBD2 (7 bases). Germline CDR1 is SGHRS and CDR2 is YFSETQ. This CDR3 spans 13 amino acids. Trimming removed 4 bases from V and 5 bases from J, with 12 bases in between. Variable domain in full (rest from reference TRBV5-1 and TRBJ2-5): KAGVTQTPRYLIKTRGQQVTLSCSPISGHRSVSWYQQTPGQGLQFLFEYFSETQRNKGNFPGRFSGRQFSNSRSEMNVSTLELGDSALYLCASSGGAAETQYFGPGTRLLVL.

V and J are TRBV9 and TRBJ1-2; no reliable D call. CDR1 and CDR2 from the germline V gene are SGDLS and YYNGEE. This CDR3 contains 12 residues. V lost 3 bases and J lost 8, with 11 bases in between. CDR3 loop: CASSGRQGGYTF. The CDR3 nucleotides read TGTGCCAGCAGCGGACGACAAGGAGGCTACACCTTC.

The chain employs TRBV7-9 and TRBJ2-7; TRBD1 matches 10 bases. Per germline, CDR1 SEHNR and CDR2 FQNEAQ (reference sequence). CDR3 length: 18 amino acids. Trimming at V came to 2 bases and at J to 4 bases, leaving 14 bases not matched to a gene. CDR3 coding DNA: TGTGCCAGCAGCTTAATGATCGCTCGGACAGGGGGATTATACGAGCAGTACTTC. As protein: CASSLMIARTGGLYEQYF.

The chain combines TRBV29-1 with TRBJ2-7; 9 nucleotides line up with TRBD1. The V gene end was trimmed by 6 bases and the J gene end by 7 bases; junction bases not matched to a gene: 10. Germline V CDR1 and CDR2: SQVTM, ANQGSEA. There are 13 residues in the CDR3. CDR3: CSVVPDRGREQYF. The CDR3 DNA is TGCAGCGTAGTACCAGACAGGGGGAGGGAGCAGTACTTC.

This rearrangement joins TRBV14 to TRBJ1-1; D uncertain. The length of the CDR3 is 13 residues. CDR1 is SGHDN, CDR2 FVKESK, per germline. The germline V and J ends were trimmed by 4 bases and 5 bases, with 11 bases remaining between them. CDR3 in DNA: TGTGCCAGCAGCCGCTCGGAGCTTACTGAAGCTTTCTTT. Its translation: CASSRSELTEAFF.

The chain recombines TRBV4-3 with TRBJ1-2; D ambiguous. Trimming cost V 0 bases and J 5 bases, with 16 bases left between them. CDR1 is LGHNA and CDR2 is YSLEER in the germline V gene. The CDR3 length is 16 residues. The CDR3 region is CASSQEGGLIGYGYTF. The CDR3 DNA reads TGCGCCAGCAGCCAAGAGGGAGGGCTAATAGGGTATGGCTACACCTTC.

Details on this clone: The sample has other DNA sequences that encode this CDR3 too. The chain is built from TRBV5-1 and TRBJ2-5; weak D call: TRBD1 (5 bases). V was clipped by 1 base and J by 1 base, with 8 bases between them. Looked up from germline, CDR1 is SGHRS and CDR2 is YFSETQ. This CDR3 comprises 14 residues. The CDR3 DNA is TGCGCCAGCAGCTTGACGACAGCCCAAGAGACCCAGTACTTC. It encodes CASSLTTAQETQYF.

The chain is built from TRBV12-3 or TRBV12-4 and TRBJ2-2; 8 nucleotides match TRBD2. The length of the CDR3 is 13 residues. Trimming took 6 bases from V and 6 from J; bases not matched to a gene: 3. The CDR3 bases are TGTGCCAGCAGCCTCGGGGGGGCCGGGGAGCTGTTTTTT. Its protein is CASSLGGAGELFF.

This rearrangement joins TRBV4-3 to TRBJ2-7; TRBD2 agrees at 7 bases. The junction had 10 bases not matched to a gene; V was cut back by 4 bases and J by 1 base. Germline CDR1 reads LGHNA; CDR2 reads YSLEER. This CDR3 contains 16 residues. The CDR3: CASSLSLGGESYEQYF. Written as DNA, the CDR3 is TGCGCCAGCAGCCTCTCACTGGGGGGGGAATCCTACGAGCAGTACTTC.

This chain connects TRBV3-1 (or the pseudogene TRBV3-2) to TRBJ1-2; 8 nucleotides match TRBD1. Per the germline V gene, CDR1 is LGHDT and CDR2 is YNNKEL (reference sequence). The CDR3 sequence is 14 residues long. The ends lost 0 bases at V and 4 bases at J; junction bases unmatched: 1. The CDR3 here is CASSQDRGLYGYTF. CDR3 DNA: TGTGCCAGCAGCCAAGACAGGGGGCTCTATGGCTACACCTTC.